This T cell receptor (beta chain) comes out of a study of molecular identifiers for immune sequencing clone quantification. The CDR3 is 17 residues long. Between the trimmed V and J ends, which lost 0 bases and 1 base, there was a span of 15 bases. Germline assignment: CDR1 LGHDT and CDR2 YNNKEL (reference sequence). The sample holds many counts of this clonotype. Bulk TCR library preparation followed previously described methods with listed TCR primers. TCRdb re-analysed the PCR reads in MiXCR, keeping a single row per CDR3 protein. The data contain some 650,000 distinct CDR3 sequences, nearly 20% of them seen just once; the ten biggest clones take up around 0.9%. Sorted cells numbering about 19,000 to 1,000,000, with 10%, 30% or 50% RNA, yielded the naive CD8 libraries.

Sequenced sample: naive CD8+ T cells from blood, with Jurkat cell RNA spiked in. Subset: FACS-sorted CD8+CD4-CCR7+CD45RA+ naive T cells. This TCR was sampled from a human donor in good health. Some libraries in this study had Jurkat cell RNA spiked in. V gene TRBV3-1 combines with J gene TRBJ2-5, with TRBD2 as a possible D gene (5 bases). CDR3 nucleotides: TGTGCCAGCAGCCAAGATCCCCAGGATGGAGGCCAAGAGACCCAGTACTTC. It specifies CASSQDPQDGGQETQYF.